Shown below are 7 T cell receptor beta chains from a single sample sequenced in a study of early T cells in non-severe SARS-CoV-2 infection. TCRdb reprocessed the 5' RACE reads via MiXCR and lists one record per CDR3 protein. The data contain about 60,000 distinct CDR3 sequences, about 9.8% of them singletons. Specimen: whole blood. These receptors came from an adult who was a healthcare worker with PCR-confirmed SARS-CoV-2 infection or an uninfected control (not recorded which).

This clonotype showed up many times. J is TRBJ1-1 and V is TRBV20-1, with unresolved D. Per the germline V gene, CDR1 is DFQATT and CDR2 is SNEGSKA (reference sequence). The CDR3 spans 12 residues. V was clipped by 6 bases and J by 6 bases, with 14 bases between them. CDR3 sequence: CSARTGKAEAFF. DNA for the CDR3: TGCAGTGCCCGGACGGGGAAGGCTGAAGCTTTCTTT.

This clonotype was counted many times. This chain connects TRBV28 to TRBJ1-5; TRBD1 matches at 7 bases. This CDR3 contains 14 residues. Per the germline V gene, CDR1 is MDHEN and CDR2 is SYDVKM. Unmatched junction bases numbered 7, after V lost 6 bases and J lost 5 bases. CDR3 DNA: TGTGCCAGCAGGACAGGGAGGAACGATCAGCCCCAGCATTTT. Protein product: CASRTGRNDQPQHF. Looking up the rest from reference TRBV28 and TRBJ1-5 gives the full variable domain: DVKVTQSSRYLVKRTGEKVFLECVQDMDHENMFWYRQDPGLGLRLIYFSYDVKMKEKGDIPEGYSVSREKKERFSLILESASTNQTSMYLCASRTGRNDQPQHFGDGTRLSIL.

The sample holds a few counts of this clonotype. J is TRBJ2-7 and V is TRBV5-4, with D perhaps matching TRBD1 or TRBD2 (5 bases each). V was pared by 3 bases and J by 0 bases, with 13 bases between. This CDR3 comprises 15 residues. Germline values: CDR1 SGHNT, CDR2 YYREEE (reference sequence). CDR3 DNA sequence: TGTGCCAGCAGCTCCGGGACGGCGAGCTCCTACGAGCAGTACTTC. Its protein product is CASSSGTASSYEQYF.

This clonotype has only a few counts. This chain connects TRBV27 to TRBJ2-7; the D gene is possibly TRBD2 (5 bases). Germline V gene data show CDR1 as MNHEY and CDR2 as SMNVEV (reference sequence). The CDR3 spans 14 residues. V was cut by 7 bases and J by 0 bases, with 13 bases left in between. CDR3 residues: CASKSVGNSYEQYF. The CDR3 nucleotides read TGTGCCAGCAAATCGGTCGGGAACTCCTACGAGCAGTACTTC.

This clonotype was seen a handful of times. The chain combines TRBV27 with TRBJ2-7, with a possible D match to TRBD1 (5 bases). V was shortened by 7 bases and J by 4 bases, with 11 bases between the two germline ends. Per the germline V gene, CDR1 is MNHEY and CDR2 is SMNVEV (reference sequence). The CDR3 is 12 amino acids. The CDR3 loop is CASTHGAYEQYF. The CDR3, as DNA: TGTGCCAGCACCCATGGGGCGTACGAGCAGTACTTC.

This clonotype was counted at least ten times. The rearrangement joins TRBV20-1 to TRBJ2-3; D is tentatively TRBD1 or TRBD2 (5 bases each). The CDR3 extends over 14 amino acids. The V and J ends lost 5 bases and 2 bases respectively, with 14 bases between them. Germline CDR1 is DFQATT and CDR2 is SNEGSKA (reference sequence). CDR3 bases: TGCAGTGCTTTCCCCGGGACCAACACAGATACGCAGTATTTT. It codes for CSAFPGTNTDTQYF.

This clonotype was observed at least ten times. V and J are TRBV10-3 and TRBJ2-5; D is perhaps TRBD2 (6 bases). CDR3 length: 15 amino acids. The germline V and J ends were trimmed by 0 bases and 5 bases, with 13 bases remaining between them. From germline, CDR1 is ENHRY and CDR2 SYGVKD. Here the CDR3 reads CAISESLSGRETQYF. The DNA of the CDR3 is TGTGCCATCAGTGAGTCGTTATCGGGGAGGGAGACCCAGTACTTC.